Listed here are 25 T cell receptor beta chains from one sample, sequenced in a study of regulatory T cells in long-lasting Graves disease. Stated time point: newly diagnosed GD, antithyroid drugs for less than 3 months. Scientists built the TCR library using RNA that was extracted from PBMCs. According to the study, TCR beta libraries were built with iRepertoire HTBI primers and CDR3-region Arm-PCR. TCRdb re-called the multiplex PCR reads through MiXCR, storing one row per CDR3 protein. The table includes 400,000 to 550,000 distinct CDR3 sequences, roughly 17% detected once. The same data also contributed to another study, on T cells in Graves' hyperthyroidism and ophthalmopathy.

Sequences were derived from peripheral blood mononuclear cells (PBMCs), sampled at new diagnosis, from a patient treated with antithyroid drugs. These receptors were collected from a woman under 30 with Graves disease.

On this clonotype itself: The junction does not match germline at one end; this may be a read error. This chain joins TRBV3-1 and TRBJ2-2, with 10 bases aligning to TRBD2. The CDR3 covers 20 residues. CDR1 and CDR2 from the germline V gene are LGHDT and YNNKEL (reference sequence). The CDR3 nucleotides read TGTGCCAGGAGCCCCAGGACTGGAGGAGGACTAGCGGAGAACACCGGGGAGCTGTTTTTT. Encoded protein: CARSPRTGGGLAENTGELFF.

This clonotype was counted many times. V is TRBV3-1 and J is TRBJ2-5, with 9 bases matching TRBD1. The CDR3 sequence is 16 residues long. Germline assignment: CDR1 LGHDT and CDR2 YNNKEL (reference sequence). V lost 2 bases and J lost 1; bases outside the gene matches: 5. The DNA for the CDR3 is TGTGCCAGCAGCCAACGGGACAGGGTGGTCCAAGAGACCCAGTACTTC. It yields the protein CASSQRDRVVQETQYF.

In its sample, this clonotype was seen many times. V usage is TRBV20-1 and J usage is TRBJ1-1; TRBD1 might be the D (5 bases). Germline V gene lookup returns CDR1 DFQATT and CDR2 SNEGSKA (reference sequence). V shed 2 bases and J shed 3 bases, with 10 bases lying between them. CDR3 length: 13 amino acids. CDR3 DNA: TGCAGTGCTAGATCAGGGATGGACACTGAAGCTTTCTTT. Translating gives CSARSGMDTEAFF.

Concerning this clonotype itself: This may arise from a read error, as a much more abundant clone is one base away. The chain is built from TRBV20-1 and TRBJ1-2; no firm D call. Trimming shortened V by 5 bases and J by 6 bases, and 16 bases separated the two germline ends. The CDR3 covers 13 residues. Germline CDR1 is DFQATT and CDR2 is SNEGSKA (reference sequence). The CDR3 coding sequence is TGCAGTGCTCTCCCTGCAGCGTACCATGGCTACACCTTC. As protein: CSALPAAYHGYTF.

Details on this clonotype: A read error may account for a junction end that differs from germline. The chain links TRBV4-1 to TRBJ2-3, with D unresolved. This CDR3 is 14 amino acids long. CDR1 MGHRA and CDR2 YSYEKL come from the germline V gene. CDR3: CASSQVLGLDMQYF. The CDR3 region has the DNA TGCGCCAGCAGCCAAGTTTTGGGTCTTGATATGCAGTATTTT.

With regard to this clonotype: With a much larger clone just one base away, this may be a read error. The chain links TRBV6-5 to TRBJ1-1; D is unclear. V was cut by 2 bases and J by 1 base, with 5 bases left in between. The CDR3 totals 13 residues. In germline, CDR1 is MNHEY, CDR2 SVGAGI. CDR3 sequence: CASSYGQNTEAFF. CDR3 coding DNA: TGTGCCAGCAGTTACGGGCAGAACACTGAAGCTTTCTTT.

This clonotype has just a few counts. The V gene is TRBV5-1, the J gene TRBJ2-3; D is unclear. V was clipped by 4 bases and J by 0 bases, with 9 bases between them. CDR3 length: 14 amino acids. CDR1 and CDR2 (germline): SGHRS, YFSETQ. The CDR3 nucleotides are TGCGCCAGCAGCCCACGGAGTAGCACAGATACGCAGTATTTT. Protein product: CASSPRSSTDTQYF.

Concerning this clonotype itself: This may stem from a read error, because a much larger clone lies one nucleotide away. V is TRBV10-2 and J is TRBJ2-3; no firm D call. V was trimmed by 7 bases and J by 2 bases, leaving 16 bases between them. Germline V gene lookup returns CDR1 WSHSY and CDR2 SAAADI. The CDR3 length is 15 residues. This chain's CDR3 is CASNPQERSTDTQYF. CDR3 in DNA: TGCGCCAGCAACCCCCAGGAGAGGTCCACAGATACGCAGTATTTT.

This clonotype turned up a few times. The rearrangement links TRBV5-1 to TRBJ1-4; possible D gene TRBD1, 6 bases. Trimming left V 4 bases short and J 1 base short, with 8 bases between. Germline-derived CDR1 and CDR2 are SGHRS and YFSETQ. This CDR3 comprises 14 residues. CDR3 sequence: CASSRDKTNEKLFF. The CDR3 nucleotides are TGCGCCAGCAGCCGGGACAAAACTAATGAAAAACTGTTTTTT. The full variable domain, with the rest looked up from reference TRBV5-1 and TRBJ1-4, is KAGVTQTPRYLIKTRGQQVTLSCSPISGHRSVSWYQQTPGQGLQFLFEYFSETQRNKGNFPGRFSGRQFSNSRSEMNVSTLELGDSALYLCASSRDKTNEKLFFGSGTQLSVL.

This clonotype has ten or more counts. The V and J genes are TRBV12-3 or TRBV12-4 and TRBJ2-5; tentatively, D is TRBD2 (8 bases). CDR3 length equals 16 residues. V was trimmed by 2 bases and J by 0 bases, leaving 13 bases between them. CDR3 DNA: TGTGCCAGCAGTTTACCGGGGGGGACAGACCAAGAGACCCAGTACTTC. Translating it yields CASSLPGGTDQETQYF.

The V call is TRBV15, the J call TRBJ2-1; 9 positions agree with TRBD2. The CDR3 contains 17 residues. V dropped 0 bases and J dropped 1; count of bases not matched to a gene: 4. Germline CDR1 LNHNV, CDR2 YYDKDF (reference sequence). For the CDR3, the DNA is TGTGCCACCAGCAGAGACTATCTAGCGGGGTCCTACAATGAGCAGTTCTTC. Its protein product is CATSRDYLAGSYNEQFF.

This clonotype was seen repeatedly, ten times or more. An end of the junction does not agree with germline; a read error may underlie this. The J gene is TRBJ2-3, the V gene TRBV25-1; D not certain. Germline V lookup: CDR1 MGHDK, CDR2 SYGVNS. This CDR3 contains 15 residues. CDR3 protein: CASSEWVGRTDTQYF. CDR3 in DNA: TGTGCCAGCAGTGAATGGGTGGGCCGCACAGATACGCAGTACTTT.

This clonotype is a singleton in its sample. The V and J genes are TRBV29-1 and TRBJ2-7, with D perhaps matching TRBD2 (6 bases). Germline-derived CDR1 and CDR2 are SQVTM and ANQGSEA. The CDR3 has 11 amino acids. Trimming shortened V by 5 bases and J by 7 bases, and 12 bases separated the two germline ends. The CDR3 spells CSVPDGGEQYF. The CDR3 nucleotides read TGCAGCGTTCCGGATGGGGGGGAGCAGTACTTC.

The J gene is TRBJ2-7, the V gene TRBV5-1; TRBD1 might be the D (5 bases). The CDR3 is 15 residues long. V was pared by 0 bases and J by 2 bases, with 12 bases between. Per germline, CDR1 SGHRS and CDR2 YFSETQ. DNA of the CDR3: TGCGCCAGCAGCTTGGATCCAGGGCCAACCTACGAGCAGTACTTC. Its protein is CASSLDPGPTYEQYF. The whole variable domain, filled in from reference TRBV5-1 and TRBJ2-7, reads KAGVTQTPRYLIKTRGQQVTLSCSPISGHRSVSWYQQTPGQGLQFLFEYFSETQRNKGNFPGRFSGRQFSNSRSEMNVSTLELGDSALYLCASSLDPGPTYEQYFGPGTRLTVT.

This clonotype showed up many times. The rearrangement links TRBV28 to TRBJ2-1, with D hard to call. CDR1 is MDHEN, CDR2 SYDVKM, per germline. Trimming removed 5 bases from V and 7 bases from J, with 12 bases in between. The CDR3 spans 13 residues. CDR3 bases: TGTGCCAGCAGTCCCTTCGTCGCGAATGAGCAGTTCTTC. Amino acid sequence: CASSPFVANEQFF.

The V gene is TRBV5-8, the J gene TRBJ2-7, with a weak D call TRBD2 (5 bases). CDR1 is SGHTS, CDR2 YDEGEE, per germline. Trimming shortened V by 2 bases and J by 7 bases, and 19 bases separated the two germline ends. CDR3 size: 15 residues. CDR3 sequence reads: CASSFAFGRVFEQYF. CDR3 nucleotide sequence: TGTGCCAGCAGCTTCGCGTTTGGGAGAGTATTTGAGCAGTACTTC.

This clonotype was seen ten or more times. The chain couples TRBV15 to TRBJ1-2; 9 bases fit TRBD1. This CDR3 contains 16 residues. V was pared by 0 bases and J by 6 bases, with 8 bases of the junction left unmatched. Germline V gene lookup returns CDR1 LNHNV and CDR2 YYDKDF (reference sequence). The CDR3, as DNA: TGTGCCACCAGCAGAGATAGGGACAGGGATTCTGATGGCTACACCTTC. Encoded protein: CATSRDRDRDSDGYTF.

This clonotype was observed a few times. The rearrangement uses TRBV12-5 and TRBJ2-5; perhaps TRBD2 as D (6 bases). The V and J ends lost 6 bases and 0 bases respectively, with 11 bases between them. Germline V CDR1 and CDR2: LGHNT, FRNRAP. The length of the CDR3 is 14 residues. The CDR3 coding sequence is TGTGCTAGTGGCCACGGGAGATACCAAGAGACCCAGTACTTC. Translating gives CASGHGRYQETQYF.

This clonotype was detected ten times or more. The rearrangement links TRBV12-3 or TRBV12-4 to TRBJ2-1; 16 bases agree with TRBD2. The CDR3 covers 19 residues. Germline trimming cut 2 bases from V and 8 bases from J; bases unmatched to any gene: 12. The CDR3 sequence: CASSLSGTSGRAGMYEQFF. The CDR3 bases are TGTGCCAGCAGTTTATCGGGGACTAGCGGGAGGGCCGGGATGTATGAGCAGTTCTTC.

This clonotype occurred a few times. CDR3: CATNPGQGFKQFF. In DNA, the CDR3 is TGTGCCACCAATCCGGGACAGGGGTTTAAGCAGTTCTTC. The chain carries TRBV24-1 and TRBJ2-1; TRBD1 matches at 10 bases. The CDR3 is made up of 13 amino acids. V shed 8 bases, J shed 11 bases, and the junction held 8 bases outside the gene matches. CDR1 and CDR2 (germline): KGHDR, SFDVKD.

The chain is built from TRBV27 and TRBJ2-1; the D gene is possibly TRBD2 (5 bases). The germline CDR1 and CDR2 sequences are MNHEY and SMNVEV (reference sequence). Trimming removed 8 bases at V and 2 bases at J, with 10 bases between. This CDR3 has 13 residues. CDR3 residues: CASSAGPYNEQFF. CDR3 coding DNA: TGTGCCAGCTCCGCGGGCCCCTACAATGAGCAGTTCTTC.

The V and J genes are TRBV18 and TRBJ1-5, with D tentatively TRBD1 (5 bases). Germline V lookup: CDR1 KGHSH, CDR2 LQKENI. V lost 4 bases and J 9 bases, leaving 16 bases between the germline ends. CDR3 size: 14 residues. In nucleotides, the CDR3 is TGTGCCAGCTCACAAGGGACGGCACCACGGCCCCAGCATTTT. It codes for CASSQGTAPRPQHF.

Of note for this clonotype: A junction boundary mismatches the germline segment, possibly from a read error. The chain has TRBV6-9 and TRBJ2-1; 10 bases are shared with TRBD2. The length of the CDR3 is 15 residues. The germline V gene has CDR1 MNHGY and CDR2 SVAAGI. The CDR3 is CASSSIPSGSDELFF. CDR3 DNA: TGTGCCAGCAGTTCAATTCCTAGCGGGAGCGATGAGCTGTTCTTC.

V and J are TRBV28 and TRBJ1-5; TRBD1 matches 7 bases. There are 14 residues in the CDR3. Germline V gene data show CDR1 as MDHEN and CDR2 as SYDVKM. V shed 5 bases and J 2 bases; nucleotides not matched to a gene: 3. This CDR3 reads CASSHDRGNQPQHF. The CDR3, as DNA: TGTGCCAGCAGTCACGACAGGGGCAATCAGCCCCAGCATTTT.

This clonotype occurred once. This rearrangement joins TRBV6-1 to TRBJ1-2; the D is unclear. The germline CDR1 and CDR2 sequences are MNHNS and SASEGT. The CDR3 has 13 residues. Trimming removed 6 bases from V and 3 bases from J, with 11 bases in between. CDR3 loop: CASSLLRHYGYTF. For the CDR3, the DNA is TGTGCCAGCAGCCTCCTCCGTCACTATGGCTACACCTTC.